Ten or more counts support the clone carrying this T cell receptor beta chain. Germline CDR1 is SGHRS and CDR2 is YFSETQ. V was shortened by 0 bases and J by 0 bases, with 7 bases between the two germline ends. The CDR3 runs 15 residues. The authors ran a second PCR of 7 to 11 cycles using a sample-barcoded 5' primer and a J-beta primer mix. TCRdb reanalysed the 5' RACE reads using MiXCR and keeps one entry per CDR3 protein. Of 630,000 or so distinct CDR3 sequences in the sample, roughly 32% were seen once. This specimen belongs to a study of blood T cells in healthy people across ages. The chain is built from TRBV5-1 and TRBJ1-5, with D tentatively TRBD1 (5 bases). This sequence originates from an elderly woman in good health. Input material: blood. The CDR3: CASSLEGFSNQPQHF. The CDR3 DNA sequence: TGCGCCAGCAGCTTGGAGGGGTTTAGCAATCAGCCCCAGCATTTT.